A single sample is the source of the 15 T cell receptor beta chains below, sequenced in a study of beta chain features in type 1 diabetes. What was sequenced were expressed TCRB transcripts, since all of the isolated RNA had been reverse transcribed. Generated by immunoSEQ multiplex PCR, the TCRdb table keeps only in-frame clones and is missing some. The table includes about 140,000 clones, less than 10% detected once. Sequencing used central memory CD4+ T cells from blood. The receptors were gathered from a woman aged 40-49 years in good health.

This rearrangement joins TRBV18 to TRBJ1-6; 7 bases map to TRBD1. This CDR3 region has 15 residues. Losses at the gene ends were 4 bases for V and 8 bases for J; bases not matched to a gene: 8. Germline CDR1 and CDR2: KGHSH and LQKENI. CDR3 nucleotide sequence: TGTGCCAGCTCACAAGTGCCAGGGGGTGATTCACCCCTCCACTTT. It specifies CASSQVPGGDSPLHF.

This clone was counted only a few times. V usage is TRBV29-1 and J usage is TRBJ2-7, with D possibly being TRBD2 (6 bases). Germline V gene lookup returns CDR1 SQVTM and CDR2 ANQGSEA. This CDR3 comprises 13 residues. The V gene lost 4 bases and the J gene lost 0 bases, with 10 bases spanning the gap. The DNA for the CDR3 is TGCAGCGTTGGAGTCGGGAGCTCCTACGAGCAGTACTTC. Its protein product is CSVGVGSSYEQYF.

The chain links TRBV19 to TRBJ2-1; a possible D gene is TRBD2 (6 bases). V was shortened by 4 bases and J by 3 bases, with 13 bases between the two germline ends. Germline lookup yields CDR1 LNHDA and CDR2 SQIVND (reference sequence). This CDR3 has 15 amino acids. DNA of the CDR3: TGTGCCAGTAGTACCCAGGGAGGCGGCTACAATGAGCAGTTCTTC. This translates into CASSTQGGGYNEQFF.

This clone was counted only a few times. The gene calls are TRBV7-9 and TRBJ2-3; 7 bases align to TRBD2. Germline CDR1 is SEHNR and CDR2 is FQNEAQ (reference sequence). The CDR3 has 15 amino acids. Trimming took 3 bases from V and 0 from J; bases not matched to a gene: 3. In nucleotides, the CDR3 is TGTGCCAGCAGCTTCGGCGGGGGTAGCACAGATACGCAGTATTTT. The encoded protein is CASSFGGGSTDTQYF.

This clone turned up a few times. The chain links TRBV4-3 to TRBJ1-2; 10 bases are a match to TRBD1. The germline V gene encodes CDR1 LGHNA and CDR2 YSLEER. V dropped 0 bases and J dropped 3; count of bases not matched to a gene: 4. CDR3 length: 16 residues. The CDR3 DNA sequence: TGCGCCAGCAGCCAAGAAGGACAGGGGGGCGACTATGGCTACACCTTC. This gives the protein CASSQEGQGGDYGYTF.

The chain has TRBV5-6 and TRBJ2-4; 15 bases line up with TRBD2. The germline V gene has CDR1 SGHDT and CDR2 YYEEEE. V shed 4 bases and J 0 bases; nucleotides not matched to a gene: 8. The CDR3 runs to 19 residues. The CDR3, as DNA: TGTGCCAGCAGCCATGGACTAGCGGGGGGGAATCTAGCCAAAAACATTCAGTACTTC. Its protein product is CASSHGLAGGNLAKNIQYF.

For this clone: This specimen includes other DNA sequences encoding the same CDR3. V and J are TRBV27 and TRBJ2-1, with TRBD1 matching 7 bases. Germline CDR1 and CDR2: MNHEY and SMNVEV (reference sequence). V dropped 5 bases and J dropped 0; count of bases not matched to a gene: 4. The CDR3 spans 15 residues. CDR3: CASSLPGGSYNEQFF. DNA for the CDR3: TGTGCCAGCAGTCTACCAGGGGGCTCCTACAATGAGCAGTTCTTC.

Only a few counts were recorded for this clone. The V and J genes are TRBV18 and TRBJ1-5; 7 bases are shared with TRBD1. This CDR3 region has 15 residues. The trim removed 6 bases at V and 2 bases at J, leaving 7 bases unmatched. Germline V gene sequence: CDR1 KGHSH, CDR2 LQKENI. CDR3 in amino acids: CASSFEGAGNQPQHF. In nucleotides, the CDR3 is TGTGCCAGCTCGTTCGAGGGGGCTGGCAATCAGCCCCAGCATTTT.

The CDR3 sequence: CASSPQGLGGAGTQYF. As DNA, the CDR3 is TGTGCCAGCAGCCCCCAAGGTTTGGGGGGGGCGGGGACCCAGTACTTC. The chain carries TRBV7-9 and TRBJ2-5; possible D gene TRBD2, 7 bases. V gave up 5 bases and J gave up 7 bases, with 23 bases separating them. The CDR3 is 16 residues long. CDR1 is SEHNR, CDR2 FQNEAQ, per germline (reference sequence).

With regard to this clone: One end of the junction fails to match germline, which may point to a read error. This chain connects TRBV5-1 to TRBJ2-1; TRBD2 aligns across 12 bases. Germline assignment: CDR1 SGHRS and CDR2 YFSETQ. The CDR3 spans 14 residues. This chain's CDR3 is CASTLDPSGGEEFF. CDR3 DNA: TGCGCCAGCACCTTGGATCCTAGCGGGGGGGAGGAGTTCTTC.

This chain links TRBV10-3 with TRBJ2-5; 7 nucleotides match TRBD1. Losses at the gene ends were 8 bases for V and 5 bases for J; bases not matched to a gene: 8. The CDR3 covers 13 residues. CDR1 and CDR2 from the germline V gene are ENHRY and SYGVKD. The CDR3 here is CAIASGGFETQYF. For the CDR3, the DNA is TGTGCCATCGCGTCAGGGGGTTTTGAGACCCAGTACTTC.

The CDR3 sequence is CASSEDRTGSYEQYF. The DNA for the CDR3 is TGTGCCAGCAGTGAAGACCGGACAGGGTCCTACGAGCAGTACTTC. V is TRBV2 and J is TRBJ2-7, with 8 positions matching TRBD1. The germline gives CDR1 SNHLY, CDR2 FYNNEI. This CDR3 has 15 amino acids. Unmatched junction bases numbered 3, after V lost 1 base and J lost 1 base.

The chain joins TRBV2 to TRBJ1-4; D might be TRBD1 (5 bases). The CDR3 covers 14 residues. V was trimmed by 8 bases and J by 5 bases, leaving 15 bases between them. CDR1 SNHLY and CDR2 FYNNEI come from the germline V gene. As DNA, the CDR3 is TGTGCCAGCGTGACAAGACAGAGCAATGAAAAACTGTTTTTT. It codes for CASVTRQSNEKLFF.

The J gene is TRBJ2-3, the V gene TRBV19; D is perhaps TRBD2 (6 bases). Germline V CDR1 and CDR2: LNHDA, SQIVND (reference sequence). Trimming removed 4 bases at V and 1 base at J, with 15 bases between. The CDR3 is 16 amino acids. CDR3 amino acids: CASSTPPGLRTDTQYF. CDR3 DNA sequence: TGTGCCAGTAGTACGCCCCCGGGACTCCGCACAGATACGCAGTATTTT.

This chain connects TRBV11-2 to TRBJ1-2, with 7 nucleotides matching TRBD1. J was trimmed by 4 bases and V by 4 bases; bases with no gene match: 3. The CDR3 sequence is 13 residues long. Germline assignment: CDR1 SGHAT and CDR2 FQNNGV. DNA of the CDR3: TGTGCCAGCAGCTCTGACAGGGCCTATGGCTACACCTTC. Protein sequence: CASSSDRAYGYTF.